The source of this T cell receptor beta chain is a study of CD8 T cells in ankylosing spondylitis. Findings and caveats of the study: Disease-associated clones were reportedly significantly overrepresented in matched ankylosing spondylitis synovial fluid. Peripheral blood samples showed relatively rare disease-linked clones, and these clones were CD8+. Before this, some motif variants had been reported in reactive arthritis synovial fluid and blood. Blood from ankylosing spondylitis patients appeared to carry a characteristic eight-variant TCR beta motif.

This clonotype was found many times. The target antigen is unknown. Making the TCR beta libraries involved quantitative 5'-RACE with molecular barcodes. TCRdb re-analysed the 5' RACE reads in MiXCR, keeping a single row per CDR3 protein. Among 200,000 to 250,000 distinct CDR3 sequences listed, around 6.6% were seen once. The V and J ends lost 4 bases and 0 bases respectively, with 15 bases between them. CDR3 length: 15 residues. CDR1 is SQVTM and CDR2 is ANQGSEA in the germline V gene. This sequence was found in a male donor with ankylosing spondylitis. V gene TRBV29-1 combines with J gene TRBJ1-1, with D perhaps TRBD1 (5 bases). Sequencing was performed on blood, either unsorted or a sorted T cell fraction (not recorded which). CDR3 DNA sequence: TGCAGCGTTGTCGGGGGTCATTTCATGAACACTGAAGCTTTCTTT. Protein product: CSVVGGHFMNTEAFF.